Below, one T cell receptor (beta chain) is given with its context. The antigen is not known. This sample was taken from a study of CXCR3-negative and CXCR3-positive naive CD8 T cells. Study background: Roughly 1.5 +/- 0.3 million TRB reads came from each library, giving some 140 million in total. Whole-study findings and limits: Both naive subsets carried similar amounts of surface CD5, so TCR strength was inferred from TRB CDR3 properties. Relative to CXCR3-negative naive cells, CXCR3-positive naive cells had more hydrophobic TRB CDR3s.

Libraries of TRB cDNA were made by 5' RACE and carried UMIs. No DNA is given; TCRdb re-called the 5' RACE reads and lists each CDR3 protein once. In all, the sample yields roughly 93,000 distinct CDR3 sequences. The CDR3 spans 19 residues. CDR1 is SGDLS, CDR2 YYNGEE, per germline. Sequenced input: naive CXCR3+ CD8+ T cells from blood. Subset given: CD45RO-CCR7+CD27+CD95- naive CD8+ T cells expressing CXCR3 (TNR3+). The chain employs TRBV9 and TRBJ2-1; lacking DNA, the TRBD2 call made by TCRdb goes unchecked. This TCR was sampled from a human donor in good health. Some clones in this sample may be carry-over from other donors' samples. The CDR3 loop is CASSVTGLAGRNSYNEQFF.